The clone carrying this TCR beta chain showed up many times. The trim removed 4 bases at V and 5 bases at J, leaving 7 bases unmatched. The CDR3 is 16 amino acids. Per the germline V gene, CDR1 is MGHRA and CDR2 is YSYEKL. After constant-region reverse-primer amplification, full-length variable regions underwent semi-nested PCR with Nested Universal Primer A. TCRdb used MiXCR to reprocess the 5' RACE reads, holding one entry per CDR3 protein. The repertoire includes about 46,000 distinct CDR3 sequences, 28% of them detected once, and roughly 2% sits in the top ten. Sample: naive CD4+ T cells sorted from blood. Documented subset: naive CD4+ T cells, CD4+CD45RA+CD25-. This TCR came from a female donor with breast cancer. The chain couples TRBV4-1 to TRBJ2-2; TRBD2 agrees at 10 bases. CDR3 in DNA: TGCGCCAGCAGCCCAATAGCGGGGGGCCGAACCGGGGAGCTGTTTTTT. Encoded protein: CASSPIAGGRTGELFF.